The 8 T cell receptor beta chains below come from one sample, sequenced in a study of cytomegalovirus exposure and HLA in healthy donors. Vbeta (60) and Jbeta (13) primers were used in the PCR. Clones were read by immunoSEQ multiplex PCR, and TCRdb kept only the in-frame ones, dropping some. The data contain more than 130,000 clones, about four fifths of them singletons. Sequencing was performed on PBMCs. These receptors were taken from a man younger than 45 in good health and CMV-seronegative.

The V gene is TRBV6-1, the J gene TRBJ2-1; tentative D call: TRBD1 (6 bases). This CDR3 comprises 13 residues. CDR1 and CDR2 (germline): MNHNS, SASEGT. Trimming pared 7 bases from V and 6 bases from J, leaving 13 bases between. This chain's CDR3 is CASKGVPGNEQFF. The CDR3, as DNA: TGTGCCAGCAAGGGGGTCCCAGGCAATGAGCAGTTCTTC.

The chain is built from TRBV7-9 and TRBJ1-6; the D is unclear. V lost 1 base to trimming and J lost 10 bases, with 11 bases between them. Germline V lookup: CDR1 SEHNR, CDR2 FQNEAQ (reference sequence). The CDR3 spans 14 residues. The chain's CDR3 is CASSLDPSSSPLHF. CDR3 coding DNA: TGTGCCAGCAGCTTAGACCCAAGCTCCTCACCCCTCCACTTT.

The rearrangement joins TRBV7-2 to TRBJ2-5, with 9 bases lining up with TRBD2. The CDR3 loop spans 15 amino acids. CDR1 and CDR2 from the germline V gene are SGHTA and FQGNSA. J lost 5 bases, V lost 3 bases, and 7 bases had no gene match. The CDR3, as DNA: TGTGCCAGCAGCTTTCAGCGGGGGGTTGGGGAGACCCAGTACTTC. Translated: CASSFQRGVGETQYF.

This clone has more than one count but fewer than ten. The V call is TRBV27, the J call TRBJ2-6; 9 bases align to TRBD1. V lost 5 bases to trimming and J lost 16 bases; unmatched junction nucleotides: 12. Germline lookup yields CDR1 MNHEY and CDR2 SMNVEV (reference sequence). CDR3 length equals 14 residues. CDR3 amino acids: CASSGTGTGFVLTF. CDR3 nucleotides: TGTGCCAGCAGTGGAACCGGGACAGGGTTTGTGCTGACTTTC.

J is TRBJ1-1 and V is TRBV6-1, with D unclear. Per germline, CDR1 MNHNS and CDR2 SASEGT. The CDR3 contains 15 residues. V lost 5 bases to trimming and J lost 5 bases, with 18 bases between them. CDR3 bases: TGTGCCAGCAGTCCCACCGGGGTCAAGGAGACTGAAGCTTTCTTT. Its translation is CASSPTGVKETEAFF.

This rearrangement joins TRBV30 to TRBJ2-5, with TRBD1 matching over 7 bases. The CDR3 totals 12 residues. Germline V CDR1 and CDR2: GTSNPN, SVGIG (reference sequence). The junction had 5 bases not matched to a gene; V was cut back by 5 bases and J by 5 bases. The CDR3 reads CAWEGAGETQYF. DNA of the CDR3: TGTGCCTGGGAGGGGGCCGGGGAGACCCAGTACTTC. Full variable domain (remainder filled in from reference TRBV30 and TRBJ2-5): SQTIHQWPATLVQPVGSPLSLECTVEGTSNPNLYWYRQAAGRGLQLLFYSVGIGQISSEVPQNLSASRPQDRQFILSSKKLLLSDSGFYLCAWEGAGETQYFGPGTRLLVL.

This rearrangement joins TRBV27 to TRBJ2-3, with a possible D match to TRBD1 (6 bases). Germline V lookup: CDR1 MNHEY, CDR2 SMNVEV (reference sequence). CDR3 length: 16 amino acids. V gave up 5 bases and J gave up 0 bases, with 15 bases separating them. Written as DNA, the CDR3 is TGTGCCAGCAGTCTCGCAACAGGGTCCAGCACAGATACGCAGTATTTT. As protein: CASSLATGSSTDTQYF.

This chain connects TRBV7-3 to TRBJ1-1; tentative D call: TRBD1 (6 bases). This CDR3 is built from 13 residues. Deletions cut 2 bases from V and 10 bases from J, with 14 bases between. Germline values: CDR1 SGHTA, CDR2 FQGTGA. The CDR3 DNA reads as TGTGCCAGCAGCTTAGACGGACAGTCAGGAGCTTTCTTT. This translates into CASSLDGQSGAFF. Supplemented by reference TRBV7-3 and TRBJ1-1, the full variable domain reads GAGVSQTPSNKVTEKGKYVELRCDPISGHTALYWYRQSLGQGPEFLIYFQGTGAADDSGLPNDRFFAVRPEGSVSTLKIQRTERGDSAVYLCASSLDGQSGAFFGQGTRLTVV.